This record covers a single T cell receptor (beta chain). Its antigen is still unknown. These data come from a study of tumor and adjacent non-tumor tissue in lung cancer. Study details: Histology: under 15 adenocarcinoma, a couple of squamous cell carcinoma, 1 small cell lung cancer. Overall study results and limits: Compared with tumor, normal lung showed significantly lower TCR diversity. Normal lung showed higher cumulative top 100 clone frequency than tumor.

RNA was extracted from bulk tissue without any cell sorting. TCRbeta libraries were built with three rounds of nested PCR, modified from ARM-PCR. TCRdb redid the calling of the multiplex PCR reads with MiXCR, one entry per CDR3 protein. The data show about 68,000 distinct CDR3 sequences, just under 60% seen once. The CDR3 extends over 13 amino acids. The germline V and J ends were trimmed by 5 bases and 1 base, with 9 bases remaining between them. Germline V CDR1 and CDR2: SGHRS, YFSETQ. The sample was lung tumor tissue. This receptor was identified in a man aged 45-65 years with non-small cell lung cancer. The chain uses TRBV5-1 and TRBJ1-1; D possibly corresponds to TRBD1 (6 bases). CDR3 protein: CASSQGPNTEAFF. CDR3 in DNA: TGCGCCAGCAGTCAGGGGCCGAACACTGAAGCTTTCTTT. The full variable domain, completed using reference TRBV5-1 and TRBJ1-1, is KAGVTQTPRYLIKTRGQQVTLSCSPISGHRSVSWYQQTPGQGLQFLFEYFSETQRNKGNFPGRFSGRQFSNSRSEMNVSTLELGDSALYLCASSQGPNTEAFFGQGTRLTVV.